This TCR beta chain emerged from a study of Ad26.COV2.S vaccination and SARS-CoV-2 variants. Study context: Trial arm assignment for the donor was COV1001 Ad26.COV2.S. Doses of Ad26.COV2.S were injected into muscle once or twice, 56 days apart.

The J segment lost 5 bases and the V segment lost 1 base, leaving 6 bases of the junction unmatched. CDR1 and CDR2 (germline): LNHNV, YYDKDF (reference sequence). The CDR3 has 15 residues. The data were produced by immunoSEQ multiplex PCR, yet TCRdb's version contains in-frame clones alone and is incomplete. The table lists hundreds of thousands of clones, 70% to 90% of them singletons. The treatment denotes: approximately 18 received Ad26.COV2.S at low or high dose, single or two shots; several received placebo; per-sample allocation not given. Each sample was drawn 63 days after the first injection (of vaccine or placebo).

The source is a person aged 18-65 years who received the Ad26.COV2.S COVID-19 vaccine or a placebo. The gene calls are TRBV15 and TRBJ2-7; 9 nucleotides agree with TRBD2. The specimen was peripheral blood, collected in a trial of Ad26.COV2.S vaccine versus placebo. The chain's CDR3 is CATSRVASGEDEQYF. The DNA for the CDR3 is TGTGCCACCAGCAGAGTCGCTAGCGGGGAGGACGAGCAGTACTTC. The whole variable domain, filled in from reference TRBV15 and TRBJ2-7, reads DAMVIQNPRYQVTQFGKPVTLSCSQTLNHNVMYWYQQKSSQAPKLLFHYYDKDFNNEADTPDNFQSRRPNTSFCFLDIRSPGLGDTAMYLCATSRVASGEDEQYFGPGTRLTVT.